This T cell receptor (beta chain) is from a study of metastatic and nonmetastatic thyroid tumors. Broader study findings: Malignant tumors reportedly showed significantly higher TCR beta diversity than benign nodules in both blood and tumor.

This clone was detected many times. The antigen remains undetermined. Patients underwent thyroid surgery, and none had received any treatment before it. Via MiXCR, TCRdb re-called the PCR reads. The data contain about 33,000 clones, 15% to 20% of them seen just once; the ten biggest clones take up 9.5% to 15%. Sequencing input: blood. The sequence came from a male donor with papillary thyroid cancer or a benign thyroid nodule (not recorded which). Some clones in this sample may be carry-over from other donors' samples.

CDR3 protein: CASSLTRAPNTGELFF. Written as DNA, the CDR3 is TGTGCCAGCAGCTTAACTAGGGCCCCGAACACCGGGGAGCTGTTTTTT. The V call is TRBV7-8, the J call TRBJ2-2; D might be TRBD2 (5 bases). Trimming removed 2 bases from V and 0 bases from J, with 10 bases in between. The CDR3 covers 16 residues. Germline CDR1 reads SGHVS; CDR2 reads FQNEAQ.